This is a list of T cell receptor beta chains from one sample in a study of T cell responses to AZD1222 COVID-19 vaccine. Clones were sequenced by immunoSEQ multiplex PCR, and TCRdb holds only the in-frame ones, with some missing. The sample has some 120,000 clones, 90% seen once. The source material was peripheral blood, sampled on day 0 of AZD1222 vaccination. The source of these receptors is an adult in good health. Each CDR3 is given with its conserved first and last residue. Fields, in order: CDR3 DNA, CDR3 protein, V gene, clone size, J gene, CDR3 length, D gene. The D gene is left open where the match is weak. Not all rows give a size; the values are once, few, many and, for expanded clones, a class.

DNA: TGTGCCAGCAGCCAAGATAGCGCGGGAGGGCCGTGGGGAGAGCAGTTCTTC
CDR3: CASSQDSAGGPWGEQFF
V: TRBV14
size: -
J: TRBJ2-1
length: 17
D: TRBD2

DNA: TGTGCCAGCAGCTTGCTGGGAAACACTGAAGCTTTCTTT
CDR3: CASSLLGNTEAFF
V: TRBV5-6
size: -
J: TRBJ1-1
length: 13
D: -

DNA: TGTGCCAGCAGCTTGGACCAGGCTAGCACAGATACGCAGTATTTT
CDR3: CASSLDQASTDTQYF
V: TRBV5-4
size: -
J: TRBJ2-3
length: 15
D: -

DNA: TGCGCCAGCAGCTTGGGGACCCGGCGGGCTTTTTACAATGAGCAGTTCTTC
CDR3: CASSLGTRRAFYNEQFF
V: TRBV5-1
size: -
J: TRBJ2-1
length: 17
D: -

DNA: TGTGCCAGCAGTGTCTGGGGTCGGGCCACAGATACGCAGTATTTT
CDR3: CASSVWGRATDTQYF
V: TRBV6-4
size: -
J: TRBJ2-3
length: 15
D: -

DNA: TGTGCCAGCAGTTTGGGGAGTAACACTGAAGCTTTCTTT
CDR3: CASSLGSNTEAFF
V: TRBV27
size: -
J: TRBJ1-1
length: 13
D: -

DNA: TGTGCCAGCAGCTTAAGTCAGGTTGTATCCAATGAGCAGTTCTTC
CDR3: CASSLSQVVSNEQFF
V: TRBV7-9
size: -
J: TRBJ2-1
length: 15
D: -

DNA: TGTGCCAGTGCTTACAGTGTCTCTGGAAACACCATATATTTT
CDR3: CASAYSVSGNTIYF
V: TRBV27
size: -
J: TRBJ1-3
length: 14
D: -

DNA: TGTGCCAGCAGCCAATTGAGGGGGACAGGGGGCGTCGTGCAGTTCTTC
CDR3: CASSQLRGTGGVVQFF
V: TRBV16
size: once
J: TRBJ2-1
length: 16
D: TRBD1

DNA: TGTGCCAGCAGCTTAGGCAACCCTACCTATGGCTACACCTTC
CDR3: CASSLGNPTYGYTF
V: TRBV11-2
size: once
J: TRBJ1-2
length: 14
D: -

DNA: TGCAGCGCGGCTCAGGGAACAGATACGCAGTATTTT
CDR3: CSAAQGTDTQYF
V: TRBV29-1
size: -
J: TRBJ2-3
length: 12
D: -

DNA: TGCGCCAGCAGCCAGCCCGGACAGATAAACGTCCTGACTTTC
CDR3: CASSQPGQINVLTF
V: TRBV4-1
size: -
J: TRBJ2-6
length: 14
D: -

DNA: TGTGCCAGCAGTTATGGGGGTTTCTATGGCTACACCTTC
CDR3: CASSYGGFYGYTF
V: TRBV6-2/TRBV6-3
size: once
J: TRBJ1-2
length: 13
D: -

DNA: TGTGCCAGCCTGACCCGAAAAGGGGCCCAGTACTTC
CDR3: CASLTRKGAQYF
V: TRBV2
size: -
J: TRBJ2-5
length: 12
D: -

DNA: TGTGCCAGCATCAAGGGGACTCCATCCTACAATGAGCAGTTCTTC
CDR3: CASIKGTPSYNEQFF
V: TRBV28
size: once
J: TRBJ2-1
length: 15
D: -

DNA: TGCGCCAGCAGCTCCCGACAGGGTGGCACTGAAGCTTTCTTT
CDR3: CASSSRQGGTEAFF
V: TRBV5-1
size: -
J: TRBJ1-1
length: 14
D: TRBD1

DNA: TGTGCCAGCAGTTCCCCCGGCGGGGTTAATCGGGAGACCCAGTACTTC
CDR3: CASSSPGGVNRETQYF
V: TRBV28
size: -
J: TRBJ2-5
length: 16
D: -

DNA: TGTGCCAGCAGTCTAAACGGAAACACCATATATTTT
CDR3: CASSLNGNTIYF
V: TRBV12-3/TRBV12-4
size: -
J: TRBJ1-3
length: 12
D: -

DNA: TGTGCCAGCAGCCACCCGGGTCGCCCGAGGGAGCAGTACTTC
CDR3: CASSHPGRPREQYF
V: TRBV3-1/TRBV3-2
size: -
J: TRBJ2-7
length: 14
D: -

DNA: TGTGCCAGCAGGCCGGGGGAGGTTGGCTATAATTCACCCCTCCACTTT
CDR3: CASRPGEVGYNSPLHF
V: TRBV6-6
size: -
J: TRBJ1-6
length: 16
D: -

DNA: TGTGCCAGCAGCACCGGAGAAGTTGAGGCTTTCTTT
CDR3: CASSTGEVEAFF
V: TRBV28
size: -
J: TRBJ1-1
length: 12
D: -

DNA: TGTGCCATCAGTGAGTATGTGGCCCCAGAAGGCTACACCTTC
CDR3: CAISEYVAPEGYTF
V: TRBV10-3
size: -
J: TRBJ1-2
length: 14
D: -

DNA: TGTGCCAGCAGCCAAGAGTCCGGGGCTCATCAGCCCCAGCATTTT
CDR3: CASSQESGAHQPQHF
V: TRBV3-1/TRBV3-2
size: -
J: TRBJ1-5
length: 15
D: -

DNA: TGTGCCAGCAGTTCCGATCTTCGTAACTATGGCTACACCTTC
CDR3: CASSSDLRNYGYTF
V: TRBV6-5
size: -
J: TRBJ1-2
length: 14
D: -

DNA: TGTGCCAGCAGCGTAGGGACCTTGGGTCACAATGAGCAGTTCTTC
CDR3: CASSVGTLGHNEQFF
V: TRBV9
size: few
J: TRBJ2-1
length: 15
D: -

DNA: TGTGCCAGCAGTGACGTTTCGGGCAGCTCCTACGAGCAGTACTTC
CDR3: CASSDVSGSSYEQYF
V: TRBV6-4
size: -
J: TRBJ2-7
length: 15
D: -

DNA: TGTGCCAGCAGCGTAGGCGCCGGTCGGCCCGAGCAGTACTTC
CDR3: CASSVGAGRPEQYF
V: TRBV9
size: -
J: TRBJ2-7
length: 14
D: -

DNA: TGCGCCAGCAGCCAGACACAGGGGGTGGGATACGAGCAGTACTTC
CDR3: CASSQTQGVGYEQYF
V: TRBV4-1
size: -
J: TRBJ2-7
length: 15
D: TRBD1

DNA: TGTGCCAGCAGCCGCCCAGGGGGCCAGGGAGGGGTGGAATTGACAGATACGCAGTATTTT
CDR3: CASSRPGGQGGVELTDTQYF
V: TRBV5-4
size: -
J: TRBJ2-3
length: 20
D: -

DNA: TGCGCCAGCAGCGTCGACAGGGTAGGGGAGACCCAGTACTTC
CDR3: CASSVDRVGETQYF
V: TRBV4-3
size: -
J: TRBJ2-5
length: 14
D: TRBD1

DNA: TGTGCCAGCAGGCTGAGTACCGGGGAGCTGTTTTTT
CDR3: CASRLSTGELFF
V: TRBV28
size: -
J: TRBJ2-2
length: 12
D: -

DNA: TGTGCCACCAGTGACGAGGGGGTTCCCCCATTCAATGAGCAGTTCTTC
CDR3: CATSDEGVPPFNEQFF
V: TRBV24-1
size: -
J: TRBJ2-1
length: 16
D: -

DNA: TGCGCCAGCAGGCGTACAGGGGTGAATGAAAAACTGTTTTTT
CDR3: CASRRTGVNEKLFF
V: TRBV4-1
size: -
J: TRBJ1-4
length: 14
D: TRBD1